The 7 T cell receptor beta chains given below trace back to one sample, sequenced in a study of T cell changes during pregnancy in multiple sclerosis. The protocol was immunoSEQ multiplex PCR, while the TCRdb copy is restricted to in-frame clones and leaves out a portion. The sample includes under 85,000 clones, about 94% seen only once; the top ten take approximately 0.58%. The sample was peripheral blood, taken in the third trimester of pregnancy. Receptors were obtained from a female donor with multiple sclerosis, enrolled in a pregnancy study.

The V and J genes are TRBV7-2 and TRBJ1-3; 8 nucleotides match TRBD1. CDR3 length equals 14 residues. Germline CDR1 and CDR2: SGHTA and FQGNSA. V lost 8 bases, J lost 4 bases, and 7 bases stayed unmatched. This CDR3 is CASALRTGGNTIYF. CDR3 nucleotide sequence: TGTGCCAGCGCCCTCCGGACAGGGGGAAACACCATATATTTT.

V gene TRBV5-5 combines with J gene TRBJ1-1, with 9 bases matching TRBD1. Germline V gene sequence: CDR1 SGHKS, CDR2 YYEKEE (reference sequence). Trimming cost V 1 base and J 4 bases; bases outside gene matches: 11. This CDR3 comprises 17 residues. CDR3 bases: TGTGCCAGCAGCTTGTGGGGTTGGGGACAGGGCATCACTGAAGCTTTCTTT. Its translation is CASSLWGWGQGITEAFF.

The chain carries TRBV7-3 and TRBJ2-3; 16 positions match TRBD2. J gave up 3 bases and V 0 bases, and 3 bases lay outside the gene matches. This CDR3 region has 18 residues. In germline, CDR1 is SGHTA, CDR2 FQGTGA. CDR3 in DNA: TGTGCCAGCAGCTTAACGGGGACTAGCGGGGGGGTAACAGATACGCAGTATTTT. As protein: CASSLTGTSGGVTDTQYF. Looking up the rest from reference TRBV7-3 and TRBJ2-3 gives the full variable domain: GAGVSQTPSNKVTEKGKYVELRCDPISGHTALYWYRQSLGQGPEFLIYFQGTGAADDSGLPNDRFFAVRPEGSVSTLKIQRTERGDSAVYLCASSLTGTSGGVTDTQYFGPGTRLTVL.

V gene TRBV5-1 combines with J gene TRBJ2-5; TRBD1 aligns across 7 bases. Germline CDR1 reads SGHRS; CDR2 reads YFSETQ. V dropped 4 bases and J dropped 1; count of bases not matched to a gene: 4. There are 14 residues in the CDR3. The CDR3 here is CASSPTGVQETQYF. The CDR3 region has the DNA TGCGCCAGCAGCCCAACAGGGGTCCAAGAGACCCAGTACTTC.

This chain uses TRBV11-3 with TRBJ2-3, with a possible D match to TRBD2 (5 bases). In germline, CDR1 is SGHNT, CDR2 YENEEA. V was shortened by 3 bases and J by 3 bases, with 16 bases between the two germline ends. The CDR3 runs 16 residues. CDR3 sequence reads: CASSFSGNGGTDTQYF. The CDR3 nucleotides read TGTGCCAGCAGCTTCTCCGGGAACGGTGGGACAGATACGCAGTATTTT.

This chain uses TRBV5-1 with TRBJ1-1; a possible D gene is TRBD1 (6 bases). V lost 4 bases, J lost 1 base, and 20 bases lay in between. The germline V gene has CDR1 SGHRS and CDR2 YFSETQ. This CDR3 has 17 amino acids. The CDR3 reads CASSPSDRGSTNTEAFF. The CDR3, as DNA: TGCGCCAGCAGCCCATCGGACAGAGGTTCGACGAACACTGAAGCTTTCTTT.

The chain employs TRBV18 and TRBJ2-1; D perhaps matches TRBD2 (6 bases). Per the germline V gene, CDR1 is KGHSH and CDR2 is LQKENI. V lost 6 bases, J lost 8 bases, and 17 bases lay in between. This CDR3 is 14 amino acids long. CDR3 in DNA: TGTGCCAGCTCGGGACTCGTCCTTAGTGATGAGCAGTTCTTC. As protein: CASSGLVLSDEQFF.